What follows are 5 T cell receptor beta chains derived from one specimen sequenced in a study of OX40 agonist ivuxolimab in advanced cancers. The data were produced by immunoSEQ multiplex PCR, yet TCRdb's version contains in-frame clones alone and is incomplete. The data show approximately 82,000 clones, 94% seen once. Source: CD4+ or CD8+ T cells sorted from blood, taken in a trial of the OX40 agonist ivuxolimab. The receptors here all came from an adult with an advanced solid tumor such as melanoma, head and neck, liver or kidney cancer.

This clone was seen a handful of times. The chain couples TRBV9 to TRBJ1-2; 9 nucleotides line up with TRBD1. The CDR3 contains 15 residues. The J segment lost 4 bases and the V segment lost 3 bases, leaving 7 bases of the junction unmatched. Germline V gives CDR1 SGDLS, CDR2 YYNGEE. This chain's CDR3 is CASSAPGQGSYGYTF. DNA of the CDR3: TGTGCCAGCAGCGCCCCGGGACAGGGAAGCTATGGCTACACCTTC.

This clone was detected only once. V and J are TRBV6-4 and TRBJ2-1; 11 bases align to TRBD2. The CDR3 consists of 15 residues. Germline trimming cut 4 bases from V and 6 bases from J; bases unmatched to any gene: 5. Germline lookup yields CDR1 MRHNA and CDR2 SNTAGT. The CDR3 loop reads CASSGGLAASNEQFF. In DNA, the CDR3 is TGTGCCAGCAGTGGGGGACTAGCGGCCAGCAATGAGCAGTTCTTC.

V is TRBV2 and J is TRBJ1-5; D call uncertain. Looked up from germline, CDR1 is SNHLY and CDR2 is FYNNEI. This CDR3 has 15 amino acids. V was shortened by 8 bases and J by 0 bases, with 14 bases between the two germline ends. CDR3 sequence: CASSAKQYSNQPQHF. CDR3 coding DNA: TGTGCCAGCTCCGCTAAACAATATAGCAATCAGCCCCAGCATTTT. Full variable domain (missing parts from reference TRBV2 and TRBJ1-5): EPEVTQTPSHQVTQMGQEVILRCVPISNHLYFYWYRQILGQKVEFLVSFYNNEISEKSEIFDDQFSVERPDGSNFTLKIRSTKLEDSAMYFCASSAKQYSNQPQHFGDGTRLSIL.

V is TRBV7-9 and J is TRBJ2-7; 7 bases align to TRBD1. Germline V CDR1 and CDR2: SEHNR, FQNEAQ (reference sequence). The CDR3 spans 12 residues. CDR3 nucleotides: TGTGCAGGGACAGTCTCTACCTACGAGCAGTACTTC. Translated: CAGTVSTYEQYF. Looking up the rest from reference TRBV7-9 and TRBJ2-7 gives the full variable domain: DTGVSQNPRHKITKRGQNVTFRCDPISEHNRLYWYRQTLGQGPEFLTYFQNEAQLEKSRLLSDRFSAERPKGSFSTLEIQRTEQGDSAMYLCAGTVSTYEQYFGPGTRLTVT.

The V and J genes are TRBV27 and TRBJ2-2, with 7 bases matching TRBD1. This CDR3 is built from 15 residues. Trimming took 6 bases from V and 3 from J; bases not matched to a gene: 7. Germline V gives CDR1 MNHEY, CDR2 SMNVEV (reference sequence). The CDR3 DNA follows: TGTGCCAGCAGGGGAACAGGGGTAGACACCGGGGAGCTGTTTTTT. The encoded protein is CASRGTGVDTGELFF.